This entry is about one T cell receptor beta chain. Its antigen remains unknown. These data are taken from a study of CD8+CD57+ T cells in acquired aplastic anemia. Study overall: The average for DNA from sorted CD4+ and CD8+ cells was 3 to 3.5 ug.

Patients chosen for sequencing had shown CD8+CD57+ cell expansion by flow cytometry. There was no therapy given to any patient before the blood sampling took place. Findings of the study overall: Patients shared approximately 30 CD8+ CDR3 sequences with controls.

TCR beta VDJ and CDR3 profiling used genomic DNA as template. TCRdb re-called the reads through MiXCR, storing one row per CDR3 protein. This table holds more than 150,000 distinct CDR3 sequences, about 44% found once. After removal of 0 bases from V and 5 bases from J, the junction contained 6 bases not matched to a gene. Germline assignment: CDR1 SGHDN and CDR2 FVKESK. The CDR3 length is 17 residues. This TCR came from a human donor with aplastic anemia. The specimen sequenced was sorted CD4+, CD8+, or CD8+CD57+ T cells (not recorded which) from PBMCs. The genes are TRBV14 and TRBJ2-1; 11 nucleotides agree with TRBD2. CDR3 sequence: CASSQEYGLAGDNEQFF. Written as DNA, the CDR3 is TGTGCCAGCAGCCAAGAATACGGACTAGCGGGTGACAATGAGCAGTTCTTC.